The TCR beta chain under discussion was sequenced for a study of blood T cell repertoires in COVID-19 (TCRdb year 2020). The study in broad terms: Samples covering the acute and convalescent phases of COVID-19 were provided by collaborators in the United States, Italy and Spain. The material from the prospective study consisted of cDNA or gDNA derived from T cells, B-cell-depleted T cells, or PBMCs. Subjects who had been exposed to COVID-19, were actively infected with it, or had recovered from it provided the deeply sampled blood TCRbeta repertoires that made up the dataset. The repertoires were made available in a free public database intended to serve as a resource for research on the immune response to SARS-CoV-2. Samples were obtained from the ongoing ImmuneRACE study (first 160 participants) and from 1,200 or so subjects provided by 6 global collaborators. A de-identified subject ID, COVID-19 status, age in years and sex were almost always included in the sample metadata. Where available, HLA class I and class II types were obtained from metadata supplied by the sample provider rather than from assay-based typing. General conclusions and limits of the study: Clinical and demographic metadata were provided uncurated, with the amount varying by source and participant.

The immunoSEQ Assay, a bias-controlled multiplex PCR, was used to amplify TCRbeta CDR3 regions from genomic DNA. The authors' pipeline ran thus. The number of nucleated cells in each sample was estimated by amplification of reference gene primers within the assay. To quantify the absolute abundance of each unique TCRbeta CDR3 rearrangement, sequence reads were collapsed and filtered. Productive Simpson clonality was computed per sample as the square root of Simpson's diversity index over productive rearrangements. The immuneACCESS repertoire file appears here via TCRdb, limited to in-frame rearrangements. These files lack a portion of the clones; in checked studies, under half of the deficit traces to unresolved V genes, and the cause of the others is not known. D and trimming come from the DNA, and the V and J calls and clone size come from that table. This sample lists around 190,000 clones; roughly 84% were detected once. The ten largest clones capture roughly 13% of the sample.

At the junction V is shortened by 4 bases and J by 6 bases; bases outside the gene matches: 14. CDR3 length: 16 amino acids, cysteine to phenylalanine. The sequence is cut down to CDR3 DNA, 48 bases in frame from base 1. The germline V gene (reference sequence) sets CDR1 to MNHEY and CDR2 to SMNVEV. The collaborating institutions used their own protocols to collect whole blood in K2EDTA tubes. For TCRbeta analysis, collaborator samples were shipped as frozen whole blood, as isolated PBMCs, or as DNA extracted from either sample type. As to this clone: The specificity of this receptor is unknown. No much larger clonotype is one base removed from it; base qualities were not supplied.

Sequencing was done on a sample of peripheral blood. The chain couples TRBV27 to TRBJ2-7; a stretch of 8 junction bases matches TRBD1. This receptor was obtained from a human donor in a cohort sampled during active COVID-19. The DNA sequence follows: TGTGCCAGCAGTTGGTGGCAGGGGGCGAGCCTCCTCGAGCAGTACTTC. Translated, this is CASSWWQGASLLEQYF.